What follows is one T cell receptor (beta chain) and its context. The sample belongs to a study of control samples from healthy donors and cancer patients. Profiling relied on immunoSEQ multiplex PCR, and the TCRdb table lists in-frame clones only, not all of them. The sample consists of about 80,000 clones, roughly 86% of them appearing once. The TCR was taken from a man aged 45-65 years in good health. Specimen: blood.

The CDR3 reads CASNQAPYEQYF. Here the CDR3 DNA reads TGTGCCAGCAACCAGGCCCCCTACGAGCAGTACTTC. V and J are TRBV2 and TRBJ2-7; D gene unclear. CDR3 length equals 12 residues. Trimming stripped 7 bases from V and 2 bases from J, with 9 bases between. CDR1 is SNHLY, CDR2 FYNNEI, per germline.